These T cell receptor beta chains were read from a single sample in a study of blood T cell repertoires in COVID-19. Repertoires were generated with immunoSEQ multiplex PCR, while TCRdb's copy carries only in-frame clones and drops some. The sample includes roughly 310,000 clones, more than 90% of them seen just once. Source material: PBMCs or T cells enriched from blood (not recorded which). Receptors originate from a man aged 60-69 years who had recovered from COVID-19. Both conserved end residues are trimmed from each CDR3.

v_call cdr3_aa
TRBV7-3 ASSLKVHGQTNEQF
TRBV2 ASIISGGPNEQF
TRBV5-1 ASSLVPGTGSADTQY
TRBV7-9 ASSKPGQGASEQF
TRBV4-3 ASSQDRTTYEQY
TRBV2 ASSGQGFETQY
TRBV24-1 ATSDVGQGGNEQF
TRBV5-1 ASTLGGDLETQY
TRBV3-1/TRBV3-2 ASSQARGQSNTEAF
TRBV7-9 ASSLDREYGTQY
TRBV4-2 ASSQEGIGQGNQPQH
TRBV15 ATSESFNGNTIY
TRBV7-6 ANPGQGCYSNQPQH
TRBV19 ASSILGRGSNQPQH
TRBV10-2 ASLGLANTGELF
TRBV19 ASSISFRYFSSYNEQF
TRBV27 ASSRPPSPAQETQY
TRBV12-3/TRBV12-4 ASSFGSLYEQY
TRBV2 ASSLTQGANYGYT
TRBV15 ATSQYQGKITDTQY
TRBV14 ASSQSRVDGYT
TRBV11-2 ASSFAGGSDYT
TRBV6-5 ASRSDSAEQY
TRBV5-4 ASSLGQVNSPLH
TRBV9 ASSVAGGSGEKLF
TRBV29-1 SVEKQGTDTQY
TRBV6-5 ASILSLNSNQPQH
TRBV3-1/TRBV3-2 ASNRSTGVHSNQPQH
TRBV15 ATSRDYGGTGMRTEAF
TRBV2 ASSEEGGGNQPQH
TRBV7-3 ASSPRAGTTDTQY
TRBV2 ASSVQGDRGQPQH
TRBV2 ASSADREKLF
TRBV27 ASSTGSSPLH
TRBV10-1 AGNWGDRAFFEQY
TRBV5-4 ASSSGQVNSPLH
TRBV6-6 ASSQQGPNYGYT
TRBV2 AKSGGGTDTQY
TRBV19 ASSKPRDRGNQPQH
TRBV7-2 ASSARQGAFYGYT
TRBV7-9 ASSPLGAEAF
TRBV18 ASSPPGLAGTGTQY
TRBV24-1 ATSVLVAGGPYTGELF
TRBV21-1 AIRFRDSVNEQF
TRBV12-3/TRBV12-4 ASSGDRDRA
TRBV5-5 ASSLGAGSHQPQH
TRBV20-1 SASRQGVAF
TRBV4-1 ASSQDDGGSLGYT
TRBV5-4 ASSLARGGTGELF
TRBV6-4 ASSGLAGVPEQF
TRBV2 ASSRGREGNTEAF
TRBV3-1/TRBV3-2 ASSHPRVTTNEKLF
TRBV27 ASSLSKGHINYGYT
TRBV19 ASTAAQGPNTGELF
TRBV5-8 ASRGTGSQPQH
TRBV11-1 ASSKYGGENTEAF
TRBV1 TRASGQGSYEQY
TRBV7-9 ASSLARKANTEAF
TRBV11-3 ASSRGGRAYEQY